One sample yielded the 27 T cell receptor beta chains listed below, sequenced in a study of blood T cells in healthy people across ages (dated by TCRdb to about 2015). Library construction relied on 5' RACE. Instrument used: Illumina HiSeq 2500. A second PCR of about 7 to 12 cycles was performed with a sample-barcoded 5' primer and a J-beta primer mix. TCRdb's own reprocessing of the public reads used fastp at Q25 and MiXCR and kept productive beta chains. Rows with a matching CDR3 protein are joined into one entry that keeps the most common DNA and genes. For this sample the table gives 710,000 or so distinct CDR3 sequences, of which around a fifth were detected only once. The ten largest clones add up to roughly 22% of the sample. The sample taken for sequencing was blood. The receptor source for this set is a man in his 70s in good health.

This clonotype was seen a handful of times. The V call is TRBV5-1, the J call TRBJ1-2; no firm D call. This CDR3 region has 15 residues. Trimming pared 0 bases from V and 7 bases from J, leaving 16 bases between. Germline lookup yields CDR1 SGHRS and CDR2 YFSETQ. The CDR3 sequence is CASSLVGRNGCGYTF. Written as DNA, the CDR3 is TGCGCCAGCAGCTTGGTCGGCAGGAACGGCTGTGGCTACACCTTC.

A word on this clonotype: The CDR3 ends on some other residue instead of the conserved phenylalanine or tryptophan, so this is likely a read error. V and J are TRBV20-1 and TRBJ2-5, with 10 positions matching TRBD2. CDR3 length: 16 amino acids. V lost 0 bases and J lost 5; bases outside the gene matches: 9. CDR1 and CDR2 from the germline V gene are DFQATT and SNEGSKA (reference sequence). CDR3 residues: CSARDPLAGSRETQYL. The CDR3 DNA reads TGCAGTGCTAGAGACCCACTAGCGGGGAGTAGGGAGACCCAGTACCTC.

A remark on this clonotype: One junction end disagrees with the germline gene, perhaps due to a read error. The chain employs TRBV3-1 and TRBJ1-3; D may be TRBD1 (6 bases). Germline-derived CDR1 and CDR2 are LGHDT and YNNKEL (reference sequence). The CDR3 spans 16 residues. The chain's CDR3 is CTSSPQGTSSGNTIYF. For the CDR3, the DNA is TGTACCAGCAGCCCACAGGGAACTTCTTCTGGAAACACCATATATTTT.

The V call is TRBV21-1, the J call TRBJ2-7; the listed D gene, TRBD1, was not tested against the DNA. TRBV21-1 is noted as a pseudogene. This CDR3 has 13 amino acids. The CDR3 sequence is CASPTGSSYEQYF. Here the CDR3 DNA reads TGTGCCAGTCCGACAGGGAGCTCCTACGAGCAGTACTTC.

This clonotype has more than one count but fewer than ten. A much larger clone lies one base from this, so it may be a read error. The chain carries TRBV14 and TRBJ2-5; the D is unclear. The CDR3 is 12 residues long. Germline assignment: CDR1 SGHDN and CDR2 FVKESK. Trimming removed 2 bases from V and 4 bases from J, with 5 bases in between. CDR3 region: CASSQIGETQYF. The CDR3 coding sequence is TGTGCCAGCAGCCAAATCGGAGAGACCCAGTACTTC.

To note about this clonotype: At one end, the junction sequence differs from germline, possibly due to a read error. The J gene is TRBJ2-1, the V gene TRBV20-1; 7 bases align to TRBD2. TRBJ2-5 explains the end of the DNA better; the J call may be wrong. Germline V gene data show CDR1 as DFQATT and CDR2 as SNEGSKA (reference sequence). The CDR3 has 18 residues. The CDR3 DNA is TGCAGTGCTAGAGATTGGGAGGGAGGCGGACCGTACCAAGAGGCCCAGTACTTC. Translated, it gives CSARDWEGGGPYQEAQYF.

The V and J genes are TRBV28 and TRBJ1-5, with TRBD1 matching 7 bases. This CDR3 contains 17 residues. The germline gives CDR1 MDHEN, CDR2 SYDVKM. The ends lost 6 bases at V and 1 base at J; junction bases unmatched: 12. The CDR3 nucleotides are TGTGCCAGCAGCCGCGGTGGGGGACAGCCGAGCAATCAGCCCCAGCATTTT. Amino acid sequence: CASSRGGGQPSNQPQHF.

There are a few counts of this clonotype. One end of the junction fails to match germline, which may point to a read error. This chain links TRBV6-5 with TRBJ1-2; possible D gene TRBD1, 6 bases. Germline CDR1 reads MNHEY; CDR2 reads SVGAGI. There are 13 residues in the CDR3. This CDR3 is CARSGADSGGYTF. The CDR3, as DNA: TGTGCCCGCAGCGGAGCGGACAGCGGGGGCTACACCTTC.

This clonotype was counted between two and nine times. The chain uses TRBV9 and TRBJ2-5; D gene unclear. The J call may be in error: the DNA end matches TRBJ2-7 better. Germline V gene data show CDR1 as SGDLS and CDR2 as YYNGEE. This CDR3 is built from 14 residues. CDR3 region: CASSVGQVQHEQYF. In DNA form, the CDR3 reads TGTGCCAGCAGCGTAGGGCAGGTTCAGCACGAGCAGTACTTC.

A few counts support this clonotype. CDR3 sequence reads: CASTPFGTSGTASGNIQYF. The CDR3 bases are TGTGCCAGCACCCCGTTTGGGACTAGCGGGACCGCCTCCGGGAACATTCAGTACTTC. The genes are TRBV28 and TRBJ2-4, with TRBD2 matching over 13 bases. Looked up from germline, CDR1 is MDHEN and CDR2 is SYDVKM. CDR3 length: 19 amino acids. The junction had 19 bases not matched to a gene; V was cut back by 7 bases and J by 7 bases.

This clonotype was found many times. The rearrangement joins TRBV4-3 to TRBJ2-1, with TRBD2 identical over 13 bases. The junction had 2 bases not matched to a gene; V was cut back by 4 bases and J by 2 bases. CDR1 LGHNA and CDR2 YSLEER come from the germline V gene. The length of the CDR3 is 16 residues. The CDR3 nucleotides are TGCGCCAGCAGCCGGGGGACTAGCGGGACCTACAATGAGCAGTTCTTC. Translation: CASSRGTSGTYNEQFF.

CDR3: CASSQETFRPGYTF. For the CDR3, the DNA is TGTGCCAGCAGCCAAGAAACGTTTCGACCTGGCTACACCTTC. The chain has TRBV3-1 and TRBJ1-2; D is undetermined. The CDR3 spans 14 residues. Trimming removed 0 bases at V and 7 bases at J, with 12 bases between. Germline CDR1 and CDR2: LGHDT and YNNKEL (reference sequence).

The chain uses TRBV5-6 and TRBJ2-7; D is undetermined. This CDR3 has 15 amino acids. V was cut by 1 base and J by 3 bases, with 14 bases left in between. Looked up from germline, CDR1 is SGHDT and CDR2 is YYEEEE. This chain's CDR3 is CASSLQATNLYEQYV. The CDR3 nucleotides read TGTGCCAGCAGCTTGCAGGCTACCAACCTCTACGAGCAGTACGTC.

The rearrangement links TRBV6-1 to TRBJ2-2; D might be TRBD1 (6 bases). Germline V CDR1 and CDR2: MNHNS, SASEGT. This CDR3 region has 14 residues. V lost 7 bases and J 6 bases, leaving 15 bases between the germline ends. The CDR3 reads CASNRESRAGELFF. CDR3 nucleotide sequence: TGTGCCAGCAACAGGGAGAGTCGAGCCGGGGAGCTGTTTTTT.

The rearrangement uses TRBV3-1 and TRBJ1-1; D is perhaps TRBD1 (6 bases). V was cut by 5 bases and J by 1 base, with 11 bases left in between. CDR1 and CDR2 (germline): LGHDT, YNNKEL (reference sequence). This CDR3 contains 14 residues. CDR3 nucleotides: TGTGCCAGCAGCACGACAGGACAGAACACTGAAGCTTTCTTT. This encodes CASSTTGQNTEAFF.

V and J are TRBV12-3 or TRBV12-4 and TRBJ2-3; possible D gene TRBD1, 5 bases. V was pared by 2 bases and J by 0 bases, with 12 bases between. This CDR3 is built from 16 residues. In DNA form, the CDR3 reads TGTGCCAGCAGTTTATTTGACAGTACTAGCACAGATACGCAGTATTTT. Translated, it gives CASSLFDSTSTDTQYF.

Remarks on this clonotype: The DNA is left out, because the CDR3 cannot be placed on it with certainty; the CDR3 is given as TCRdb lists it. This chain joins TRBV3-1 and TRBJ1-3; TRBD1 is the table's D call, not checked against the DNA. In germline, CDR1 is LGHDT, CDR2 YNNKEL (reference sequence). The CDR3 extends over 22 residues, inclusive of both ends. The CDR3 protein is CASSQGWTGPRGYTFGSGTRYF.

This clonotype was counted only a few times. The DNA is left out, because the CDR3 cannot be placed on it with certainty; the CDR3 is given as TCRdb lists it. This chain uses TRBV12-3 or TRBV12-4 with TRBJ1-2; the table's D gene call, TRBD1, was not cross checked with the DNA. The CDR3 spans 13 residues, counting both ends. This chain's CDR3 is CASTAGGNYGCTF.

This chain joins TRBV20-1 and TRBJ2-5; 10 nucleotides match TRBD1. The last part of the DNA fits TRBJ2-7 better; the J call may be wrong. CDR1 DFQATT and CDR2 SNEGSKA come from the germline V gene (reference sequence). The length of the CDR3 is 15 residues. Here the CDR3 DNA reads TGCAGTGCTAGGGGGACAGGGGTGTGGACCTACGAGCAGTACTTC. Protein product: CSARGTGVWTYEQYF.

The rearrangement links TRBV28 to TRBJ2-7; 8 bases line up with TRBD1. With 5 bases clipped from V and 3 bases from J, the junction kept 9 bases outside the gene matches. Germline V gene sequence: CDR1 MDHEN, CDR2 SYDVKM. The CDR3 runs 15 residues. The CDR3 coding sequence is TGTGCCAGCAGTCCGCGGACAGGGCCCCTCTACGAGCAGTACTTC. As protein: CASSPRTGPLYEQYF.

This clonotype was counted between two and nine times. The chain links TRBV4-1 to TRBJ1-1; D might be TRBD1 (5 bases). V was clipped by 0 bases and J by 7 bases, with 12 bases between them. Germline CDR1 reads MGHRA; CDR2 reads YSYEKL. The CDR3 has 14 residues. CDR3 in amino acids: CASSQDLGGSEAFF. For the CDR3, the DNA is TGCGCCAGCAGCCAAGATCTTGGGGGGAGTGAAGCTTTCTTT.

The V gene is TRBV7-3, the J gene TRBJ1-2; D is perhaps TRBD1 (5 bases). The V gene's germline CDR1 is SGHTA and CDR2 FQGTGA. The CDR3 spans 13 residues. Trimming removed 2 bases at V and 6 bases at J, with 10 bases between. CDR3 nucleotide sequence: TGTGCCAGCAGCTTACAAAGAGGGGATGGCTACACCTTC. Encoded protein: CASSLQRGDGYTF.

CDR3 loop: CASSLLPGQGYGQFF. As DNA, the CDR3 is TGTGCCAGCAGCTTACTACCGGGACAGGGCTATGGGCAGTTCTTC. The V gene is TRBV7-9, the J gene TRBJ2-1; 9 positions match TRBD1. The ends lost 2 bases at V and 12 bases at J; junction bases unmatched: 11. Germline CDR1 reads SEHNR; CDR2 reads FQNEAQ (reference sequence). This CDR3 spans 15 amino acids.

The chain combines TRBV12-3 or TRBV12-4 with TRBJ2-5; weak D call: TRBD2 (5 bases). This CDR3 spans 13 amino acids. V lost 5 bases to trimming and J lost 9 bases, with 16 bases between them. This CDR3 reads CASSQTTRRAQYF. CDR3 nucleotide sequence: TGTGCCAGCAGTCAGACTACGCGTAGGGCCCAGTACTTC.

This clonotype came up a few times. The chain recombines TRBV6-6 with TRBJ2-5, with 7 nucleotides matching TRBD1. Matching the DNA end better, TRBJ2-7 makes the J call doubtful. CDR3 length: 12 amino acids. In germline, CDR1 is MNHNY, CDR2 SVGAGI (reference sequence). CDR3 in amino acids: CASSQTGIEQYV. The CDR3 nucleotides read TGTGCCAGCAGTCAGACAGGGATCGAGCAGTACGTC.

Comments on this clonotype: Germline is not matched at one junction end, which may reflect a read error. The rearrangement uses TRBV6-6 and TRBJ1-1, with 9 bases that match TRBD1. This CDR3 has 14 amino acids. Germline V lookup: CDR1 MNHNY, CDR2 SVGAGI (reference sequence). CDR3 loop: CAGSSIQGATEAFF. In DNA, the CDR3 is TGTGCCGGCAGTTCGATACAGGGGGCCACTGAAGCTTTCTTT.

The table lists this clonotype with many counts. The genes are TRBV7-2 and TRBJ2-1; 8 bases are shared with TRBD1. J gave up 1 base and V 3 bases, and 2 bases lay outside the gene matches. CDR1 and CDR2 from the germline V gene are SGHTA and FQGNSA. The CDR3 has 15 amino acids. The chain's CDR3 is CASSLDRASYNEQFF. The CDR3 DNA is TGTGCCAGCAGCTTGGACAGGGCTTCCTACAATGAGCAGTTCTTC.